The 12 T cell receptor beta chains below were found in one sample sequenced in a study of T cell responses to AZD1222 COVID-19 vaccine. Data came from immunoSEQ multiplex PCR; TCRdb stores just in-frame clones and leaves some out. Found here are 150,000 to 250,000 clones, approximately 95% of them singletons; the top ten hold about 1%. Source: peripheral blood, taken 28 days after the second AZD1222 dose. The receptors shown here come from an adult who received the AZD1222 COVID-19 vaccine.

The chain couples TRBV10-3 to TRBJ2-1; 11 bases fit TRBD2. The junction had 7 bases not matched to a gene; V was cut back by 11 bases and J by 4 bases. Germline V lookup: CDR1 ENHRY, CDR2 SYGVKD. The CDR3 contains 14 residues. The chain's CDR3 is CASIAGGRYNEQFF. The CDR3 region has the DNA TGTGCCTCTATAGCGGGGGGGAGGTACAATGAGCAGTTCTTC.

The rearrangement joins TRBV5-4 to TRBJ1-1; a possible D gene is TRBD1 (6 bases). The length of the CDR3 is 15 residues. Trimming took 2 bases from V and 5 from J, leaving 16 bases between them. Germline V gene data show CDR1 as SGHNT and CDR2 as YYREEE (reference sequence). CDR3 sequence reads: CASSLPGGAGTEAFF. CDR3 DNA sequence: TGTGCCAGCAGCTTACCCGGGGGCGCCGGAACTGAAGCTTTCTTT.

The chain joins TRBV9 to TRBJ2-2, with 10 bases matching TRBD2. Germline CDR1 reads SGDLS; CDR2 reads YYNGEE. The CDR3 contains 17 residues. V shed 3 bases and J 6 bases; nucleotides not matched to a gene: 11. For the CDR3, the DNA is TGTGCCAGCAGCGCGGGGGTACTAGCGGGACCCCCCGGGGAGCTGTTTTTT. It specifies CASSAGVLAGPPGELFF.

V is TRBV4-1 and J is TRBJ1-5; no definite D call. The V end lost 6 bases, the J end lost 5 bases, and 14 bases lay between the germline ends. Germline-derived CDR1 and CDR2 are MGHRA and YSYEKL. CDR3 length: 14 residues. The DNA of the CDR3 is TGCGCCAGCAGGAAAAGGCTCTCCGATCAGCCCCAGCATTTT. It translates to CASRKRLSDQPQHF.

This chain links TRBV27 with TRBJ1-1; 7 nucleotides agree with TRBD1. Unmatched junction bases numbered 3, after V lost 2 bases and J lost 3 bases. The CDR3 is 14 residues long. The germline CDR1 and CDR2 sequences are MNHEY and SMNVEV (reference sequence). CDR3 DNA sequence: TGTGCCAGCAGTTTAACAGGGGAGGACACTGAAGCTTTCTTT. Translated, it gives CASSLTGEDTEAFF.

The chain is built from TRBV3-1 (or the pseudogene TRBV3-2) and TRBJ1-2; D is ambiguous. The CDR3 extends over 14 amino acids. V lost 1 base to trimming and J lost 4 bases, with 10 bases between them. CDR1 is LGHDT, CDR2 YNNKEL, per germline (reference sequence). The CDR3 DNA follows: TGTGCCAGCAGCCAAGTAGGGAGTGGCTATGGCTACACCTTC. Its protein is CASSQVGSGYGYTF.

The chain couples TRBV6-2 or TRBV6-3 to TRBJ2-7; D gene unclear. The CDR3 has 13 residues. CDR1 and CDR2 (germline): MNHEY, SVGEGT. The ends were cut back, 0 bases at V and 6 bases at J, with 9 bases in the middle. In DNA, the CDR3 is TGTGCCAGCAGTTACTCGAGATATTCCGAGCAGTACTTC. Encoded protein: CASSYSRYSEQYF.

The chain couples TRBV20-1 to TRBJ1-1, with unresolved D. CDR3 length: 11 residues. CDR1 is DFQATT, CDR2 SNEGSKA, per germline (reference sequence). The V and J ends lost 5 bases and 10 bases respectively, with 14 bases between them. The CDR3 DNA reads TGCAGTGCTCTGAGCGAACTGAGAGCTTTCTTT. This translates into CSALSELRAFF.

This clone was detected a few times. The gene calls are TRBV30 and TRBJ1-4; no definite D call. Germline lookup yields CDR1 GTSNPN and CDR2 SVGIG (reference sequence). V lost 3 bases and J lost 5, with 13 bases in between. The CDR3 spans 14 residues. In nucleotides, the CDR3 is TGTGCCTGGAGCCGGCGGGGAACCAATGAAAAACTGTTTTTT. Protein: CAWSRRGTNEKLFF.

Only one count was recorded for this clone. This chain uses TRBV19 with TRBJ1-1, with 11 bases matching TRBD1. The CDR3 runs to 14 residues. V was clipped by 6 bases and J by 5 bases; unmatched bases: 5. Looked up from germline, CDR1 is LNHDA and CDR2 is SQIVND (reference sequence). The chain's CDR3 is CASRAGQGVTEAFF. Written as DNA, the CDR3 is TGTGCCAGTAGGGCGGGACAGGGGGTGACTGAAGCTTTCTTT.

CDR3 in amino acids: CASSQERDRGRGKGYNEQFF. The CDR3 nucleotides read TGTGCCAGCAGCCAAGAGAGGGACAGGGGGCGCGGAAAGGGCTACAATGAGCAGTTCTTC. The rearrangement joins TRBV3-1 (or the pseudogene TRBV3-2) to TRBJ2-1; 12 bases agree with TRBD1. The CDR3 has 20 amino acids. Trimming took 0 bases from V and 3 from J; bases not matched to a gene: 12. The V gene's germline CDR1 is LGHDT and CDR2 YNNKEL (reference sequence).

This chain uses TRBV14 with TRBJ1-2, with D unclear. The CDR3 consists of 13 residues. Trimming removed 4 bases at V and 7 bases at J, with 13 bases between. The germline CDR1 and CDR2 sequences are SGHDN and FVKESK. The CDR3 nucleotides read TGTGCCAGCAGCCGCGTTGTGTTGGGTGGCTACACCTTC. This encodes CASSRVVLGGYTF. Filled out from reference TRBV14 and TRBJ1-2, the complete variable domain reads EAGVTQFPSHSVIEKGQTVTLRCDPISGHDNLYWYRRVMGKEIKFLLHFVKESKQDESGMPNNRFLAERTGGTYSTLKVQPAELEDSGVYFCASSRVVLGGYTFGSGTRLTVV.